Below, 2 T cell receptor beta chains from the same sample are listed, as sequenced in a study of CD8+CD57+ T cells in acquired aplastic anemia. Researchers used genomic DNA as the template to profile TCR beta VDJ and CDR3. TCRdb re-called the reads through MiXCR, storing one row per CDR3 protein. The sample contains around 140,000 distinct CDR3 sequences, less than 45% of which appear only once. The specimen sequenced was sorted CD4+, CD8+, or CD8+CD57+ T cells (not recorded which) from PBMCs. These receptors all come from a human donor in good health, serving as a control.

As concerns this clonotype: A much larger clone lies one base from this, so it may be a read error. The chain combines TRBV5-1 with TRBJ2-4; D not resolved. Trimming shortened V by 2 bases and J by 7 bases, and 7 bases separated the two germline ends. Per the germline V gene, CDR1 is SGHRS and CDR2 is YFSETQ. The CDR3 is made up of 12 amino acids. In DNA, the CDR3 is TGCGCCAGCAGCTTAGGATTCAACATTCAGTACTTC. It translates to CASSLGFNIQYF.

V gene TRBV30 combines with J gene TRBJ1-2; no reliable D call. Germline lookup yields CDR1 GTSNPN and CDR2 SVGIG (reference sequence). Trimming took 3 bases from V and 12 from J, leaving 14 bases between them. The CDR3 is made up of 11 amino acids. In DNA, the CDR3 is TGTGCCTGGAGCGCGGGCTCTGGAAACACCTTC. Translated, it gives CAWSAGSGNTF.